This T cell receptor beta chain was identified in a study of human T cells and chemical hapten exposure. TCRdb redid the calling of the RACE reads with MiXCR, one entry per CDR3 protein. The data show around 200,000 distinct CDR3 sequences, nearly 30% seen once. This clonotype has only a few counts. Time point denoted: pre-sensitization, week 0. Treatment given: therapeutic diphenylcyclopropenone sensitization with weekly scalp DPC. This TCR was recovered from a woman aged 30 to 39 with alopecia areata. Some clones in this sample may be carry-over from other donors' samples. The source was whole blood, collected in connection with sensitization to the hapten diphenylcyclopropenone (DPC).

The CDR3 DNA sequence: TGTGCCAGCAGTTTTTCTAGCGGGGGGGCCCCTTACGAGCAGTACTTC. It specifies CASSFSSGGAPYEQYF. The V call is TRBV12-3 or TRBV12-4, the J call TRBJ2-7; 12 bases are a match to TRBD2. J gave up 4 bases and V 3 bases, and 7 bases lay outside the gene matches. The CDR3 contains 16 residues.